This TCR beta chain was sequenced during a study of high-grade serous ovarian cancer treatment subgroups. About the research overall: On average, 14,192 reads and several thousand unique TCR beta rearrangements were obtained per sample. Broader study findings: Same-patient tumor repertoires overlapped at about 0.11 to 0.85; different patients barely overlapped.

The table came from immunoSEQ multiplex PCR; TCRdb's copy has only in-frame clones and leaves some out. The sample lists around 30,000 clones; around 84% were seen once. This CDR3 is 16 amino acids long. The germline CDR1 and CDR2 sequences are SGDLS and YYNGEE. V shed 3 bases, J shed 1 base, and the junction held 7 bases outside the gene matches. Tumor tissue was taken before any definitive surgery or chemotherapy was given. As to this clone: Its antigen is currently unknown.

Sequenced input: tumor tissue. The origin of this receptor is a human donor with high-grade serous ovarian cancer. V and J are TRBV9 and TRBJ2-3; 8 positions agree with TRBD1. The CDR3 reads CASSDPTGAGTDTQYF. CDR3 sequence (DNA): TGTGCCAGCAGCGACCCGACAGGGGCGGGCACAGATACGCAGTATTTT.